The clone carrying this TCR beta chain has just a few counts. One entry per CDR3 protein, called by TCRdb with MiXCR from the RT-PCR reads. The table shows about 57,000 distinct CDR3 sequences, with roughly 14% occurring only once. V gave up 4 bases and J gave up 0 bases, with 11 bases separating them. CDR1 SGDLS and CDR2 YYNGEE come from the germline V gene. The CDR3 is 15 amino acids. The sample is drawn from a study of patients and donors after allogeneic stem cell transplantation. This sequence joins TRBV9 and TRBJ1-3; TRBD1 is a possible D gene (5 bases). Sequenced material: blood, either unsorted or a sorted T cell fraction (not recorded which). The receptor comes from a human donor who was either an allogeneic HSCT recipient or a stem cell or donor lymphocyte infusion donor (not recorded which). It is not recorded whose cells these are; they may come from a transplant donor. CDR3 in amino acids: CASSRDGTSGNTIYF. The CDR3 coding sequence is TGTGCCAGCAGCCGGGACGGAACCTCTGGAAACACCATATATTTT.